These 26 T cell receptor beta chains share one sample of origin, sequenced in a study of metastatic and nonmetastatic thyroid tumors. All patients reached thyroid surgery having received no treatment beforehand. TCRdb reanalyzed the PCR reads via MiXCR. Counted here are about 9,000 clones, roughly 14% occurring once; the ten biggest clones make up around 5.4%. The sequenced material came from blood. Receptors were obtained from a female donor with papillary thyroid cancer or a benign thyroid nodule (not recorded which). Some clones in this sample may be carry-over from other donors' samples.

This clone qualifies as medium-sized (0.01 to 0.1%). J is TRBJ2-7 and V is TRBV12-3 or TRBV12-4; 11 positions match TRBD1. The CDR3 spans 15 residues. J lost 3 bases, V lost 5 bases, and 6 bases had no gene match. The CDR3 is CASSGTGGEYYEQYF. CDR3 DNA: TGTGCCAGCAGTGGGACAGGGGGAGAGTACTACGAGCAGTACTTC.

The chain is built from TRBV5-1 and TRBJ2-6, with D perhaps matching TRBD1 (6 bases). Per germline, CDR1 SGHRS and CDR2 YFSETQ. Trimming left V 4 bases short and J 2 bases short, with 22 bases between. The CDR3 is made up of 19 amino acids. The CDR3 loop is CASSLYPGVKSTGANVLTF. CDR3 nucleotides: TGCGCCAGCAGCCTGTACCCAGGGGTGAAGAGCACTGGGGCCAACGTCCTGACTTTC.

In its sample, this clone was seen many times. In DNA, the CDR3 is TGTGCCTGGAGTGGGGGGCGGGAGGGAGCGAACACCGGGGAGCTGTTTTTT. It encodes CAWSGGREGANTGELFF. The chain has TRBV30 and TRBJ2-2; 9 bases are a match to TRBD2. Unmatched junction bases numbered 6, after V lost 1 base and J lost 0 bases. The CDR3 is 17 amino acids. Germline V CDR1 and CDR2: GTSNPN, SVGIG (reference sequence).

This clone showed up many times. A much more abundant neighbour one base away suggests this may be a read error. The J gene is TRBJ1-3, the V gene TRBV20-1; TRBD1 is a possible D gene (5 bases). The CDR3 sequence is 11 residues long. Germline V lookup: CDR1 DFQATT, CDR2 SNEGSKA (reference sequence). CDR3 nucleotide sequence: TGCGGGGGAAATGTAAGAAACACCACATATTTT. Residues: CGGNVRNTTYF.

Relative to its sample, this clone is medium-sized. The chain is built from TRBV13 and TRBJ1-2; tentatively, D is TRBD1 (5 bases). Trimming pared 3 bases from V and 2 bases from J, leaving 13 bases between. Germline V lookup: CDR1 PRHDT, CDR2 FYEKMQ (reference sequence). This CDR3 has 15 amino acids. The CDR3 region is CASSLGEKGNYGYTF. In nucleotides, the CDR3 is TGTGCCAGCAGCTTGGGTGAGAAGGGGAACTATGGCTACACCTTC. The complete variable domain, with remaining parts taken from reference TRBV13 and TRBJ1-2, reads AAGVIQSPRHLIKEKRETATLKCYPIPRHDTVYWYQQGPGQDPQFLISFYEKMQSDKGSIPDRFSAQQFSDYHSELNMSSLELGDSALYFCASSLGEKGNYGYTFGSGTRLTVV.

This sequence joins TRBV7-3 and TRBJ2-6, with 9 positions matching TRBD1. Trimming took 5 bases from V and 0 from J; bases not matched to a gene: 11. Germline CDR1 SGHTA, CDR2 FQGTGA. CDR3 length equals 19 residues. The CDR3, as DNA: TGTGCCAGCAGCAAACGTCCCGGGACAGGGTACTCTGGGGCCAACGTCCTGACTTTC. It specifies CASSKRPGTGYSGANVLTF.

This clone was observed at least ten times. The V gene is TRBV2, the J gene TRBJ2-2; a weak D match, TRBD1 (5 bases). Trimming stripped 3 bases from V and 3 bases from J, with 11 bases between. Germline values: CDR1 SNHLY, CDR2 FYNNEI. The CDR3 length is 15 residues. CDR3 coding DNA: TGTGCCAGCAGTGATAAGGGGCCTCACACCGGGGAGCTGTTTTTT. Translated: CASSDKGPHTGELFF. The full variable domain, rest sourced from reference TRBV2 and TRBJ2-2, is EPEVTQTPSHQVTQMGQEVILRCVPISNHLYFYWYRQILGQKVEFLVSFYNNEISEKSEIFDDQFSVERPDGSNFTLKIRSTKLEDSAMYFCASSDKGPHTGELFFGEGSRLTVL.

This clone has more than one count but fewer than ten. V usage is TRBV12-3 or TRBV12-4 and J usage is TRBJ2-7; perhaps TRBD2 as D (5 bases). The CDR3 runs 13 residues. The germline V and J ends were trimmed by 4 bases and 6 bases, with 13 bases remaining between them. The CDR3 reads CASSWLASPEQYF. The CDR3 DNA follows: TGTGCCAGCAGTTGGCTAGCCTCCCCCGAGCAGTACTTC.

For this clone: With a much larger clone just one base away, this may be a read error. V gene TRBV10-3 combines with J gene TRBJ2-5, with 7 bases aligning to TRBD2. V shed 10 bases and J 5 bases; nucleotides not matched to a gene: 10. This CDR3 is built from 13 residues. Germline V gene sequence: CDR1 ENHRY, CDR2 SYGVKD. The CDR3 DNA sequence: TGTGCCACGCAAGATGGGGGGGGTGAGACCCAGTACTTC. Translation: CATQDGGGETQYF.

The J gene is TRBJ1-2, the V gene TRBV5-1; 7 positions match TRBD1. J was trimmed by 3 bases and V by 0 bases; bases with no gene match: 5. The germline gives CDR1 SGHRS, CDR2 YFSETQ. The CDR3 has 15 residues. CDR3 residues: CASSLDPGGDYGYTF. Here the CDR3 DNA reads TGCGCCAGCAGCTTGGACCCAGGGGGGGACTATGGCTACACCTTC.

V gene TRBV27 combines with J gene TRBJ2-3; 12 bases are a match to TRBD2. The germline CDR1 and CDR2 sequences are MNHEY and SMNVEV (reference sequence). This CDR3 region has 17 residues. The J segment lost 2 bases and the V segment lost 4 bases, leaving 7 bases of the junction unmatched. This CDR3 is CASSSRLAGAFTDTQYF. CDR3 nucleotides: TGTGCCAGCAGTTCCCGACTAGCGGGAGCCTTCACAGATACGCAGTATTTT.

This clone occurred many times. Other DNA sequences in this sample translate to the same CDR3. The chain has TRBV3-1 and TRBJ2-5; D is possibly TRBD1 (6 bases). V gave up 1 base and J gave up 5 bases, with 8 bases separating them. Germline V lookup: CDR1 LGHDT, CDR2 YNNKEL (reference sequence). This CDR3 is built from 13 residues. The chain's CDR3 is CASSQGQAETQYF. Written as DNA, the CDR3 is TGTGCCAGCAGCCAAGGACAGGCGGAGACCCAGTACTTC.

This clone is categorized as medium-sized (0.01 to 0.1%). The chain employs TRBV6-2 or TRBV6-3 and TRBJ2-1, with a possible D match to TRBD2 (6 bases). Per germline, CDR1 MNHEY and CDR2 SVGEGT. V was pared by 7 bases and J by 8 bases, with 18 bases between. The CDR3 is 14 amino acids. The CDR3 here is CASNGLGGSHEQFF. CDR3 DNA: TGTGCCAGCAATGGACTGGGGGGTTCCCATGAGCAGTTCTTC.

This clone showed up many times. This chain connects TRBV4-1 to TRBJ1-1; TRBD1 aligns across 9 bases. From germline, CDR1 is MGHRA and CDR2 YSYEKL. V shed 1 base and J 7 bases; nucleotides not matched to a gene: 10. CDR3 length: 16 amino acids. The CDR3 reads CASSQALTRQGGEAFF. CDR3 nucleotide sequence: TGCGCCAGCAGCCAAGCATTAACCCGACAGGGGGGTGAAGCTTTCTTT.

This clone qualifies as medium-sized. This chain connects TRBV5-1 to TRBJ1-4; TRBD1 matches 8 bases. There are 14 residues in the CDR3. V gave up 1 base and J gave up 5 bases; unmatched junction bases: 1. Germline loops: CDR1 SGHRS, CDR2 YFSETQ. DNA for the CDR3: TGCGCCAGCAGCTTGAGACAGGGGAATGAAAAACTGTTTTTT. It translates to CASSLRQGNEKLFF.

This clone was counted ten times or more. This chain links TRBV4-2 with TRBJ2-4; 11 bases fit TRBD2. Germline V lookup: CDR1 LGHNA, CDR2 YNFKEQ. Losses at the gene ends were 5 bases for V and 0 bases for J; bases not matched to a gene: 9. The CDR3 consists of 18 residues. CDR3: CASSEASGGPLAKNIQYF. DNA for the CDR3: TGTGCCAGCAGCGAGGCTAGCGGGGGGCCTTTAGCCAAAAACATTCAGTACTTC.

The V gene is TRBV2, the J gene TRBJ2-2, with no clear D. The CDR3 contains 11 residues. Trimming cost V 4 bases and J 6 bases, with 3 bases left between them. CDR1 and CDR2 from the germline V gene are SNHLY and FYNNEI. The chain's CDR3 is CASSVAGELFF. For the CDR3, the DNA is TGTGCCAGCAGTGTGGCCGGGGAGCTGTTTTTT.

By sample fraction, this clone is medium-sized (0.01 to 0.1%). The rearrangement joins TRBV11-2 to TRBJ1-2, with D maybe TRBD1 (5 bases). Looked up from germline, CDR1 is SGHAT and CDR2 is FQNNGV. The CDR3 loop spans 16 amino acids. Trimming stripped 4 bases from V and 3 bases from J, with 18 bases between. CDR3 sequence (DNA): TGTGCCAGCAGCTACTTCCGGGTTAGGGGCGACTATGGCTACACCTTC. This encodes CASSYFRVRGDYGYTF.

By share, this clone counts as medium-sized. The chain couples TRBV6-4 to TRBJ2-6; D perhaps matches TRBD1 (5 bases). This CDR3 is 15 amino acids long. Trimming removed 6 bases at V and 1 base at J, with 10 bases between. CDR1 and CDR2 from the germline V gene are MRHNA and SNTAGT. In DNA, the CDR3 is TGTGCCAGCAGACCTCAGGGATCTGGGGCCAACGTCCTGACTTTC. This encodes CASRPQGSGANVLTF.

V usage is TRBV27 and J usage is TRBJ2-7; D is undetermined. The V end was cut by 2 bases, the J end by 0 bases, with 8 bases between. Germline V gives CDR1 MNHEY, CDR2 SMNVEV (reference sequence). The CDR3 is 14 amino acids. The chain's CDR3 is CASSLTHSSYEQYF. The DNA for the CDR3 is TGTGCCAGCAGTTTAACGCACAGCTCCTACGAGCAGTACTTC.

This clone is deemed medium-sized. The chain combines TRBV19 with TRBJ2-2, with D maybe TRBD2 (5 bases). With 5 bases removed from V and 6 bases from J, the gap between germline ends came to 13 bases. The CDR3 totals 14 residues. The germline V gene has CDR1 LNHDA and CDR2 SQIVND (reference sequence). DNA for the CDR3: TGTGCCAGTAGTCCGCCGGGGTGGCCCGGGGAGCTGTTTTTT. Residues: CASSPPGWPGELFF. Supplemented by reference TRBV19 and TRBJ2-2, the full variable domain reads DGGITQSPKYLFRKEGQNVTLSCEQNLNHDAMYWYRQDPGQGLRLIYYSQIVNDFQKGDIAEGYSVSREKKESFPLTVTSAQKNPTAFYLCASSPPGWPGELFFGEGSRLTVL.

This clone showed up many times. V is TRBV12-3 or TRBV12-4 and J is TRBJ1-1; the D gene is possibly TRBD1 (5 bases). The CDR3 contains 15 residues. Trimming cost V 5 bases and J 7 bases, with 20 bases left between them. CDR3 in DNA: TGTGCCAGCAGTCGACTTGGGGGGGGACTTTATGAAGCTTTCTTT. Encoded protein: CASSRLGGGLYEAFF.

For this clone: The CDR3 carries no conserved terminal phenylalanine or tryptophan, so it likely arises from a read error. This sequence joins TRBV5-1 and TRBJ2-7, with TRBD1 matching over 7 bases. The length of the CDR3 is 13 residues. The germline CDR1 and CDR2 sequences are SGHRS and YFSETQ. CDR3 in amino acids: CASSTGQSYEQYL. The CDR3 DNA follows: TGCGCAAGCAGCACGGGACAGTCCTACGAGCAGTACCTC.

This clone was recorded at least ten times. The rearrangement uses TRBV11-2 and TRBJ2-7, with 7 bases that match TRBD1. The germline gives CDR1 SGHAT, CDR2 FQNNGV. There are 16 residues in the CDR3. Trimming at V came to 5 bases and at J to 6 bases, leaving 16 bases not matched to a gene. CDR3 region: CASSPNSQGTRGEQYF. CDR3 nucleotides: TGTGCCAGCAGCCCCAATTCACAGGGGACGAGGGGCGAGCAGTACTTC.

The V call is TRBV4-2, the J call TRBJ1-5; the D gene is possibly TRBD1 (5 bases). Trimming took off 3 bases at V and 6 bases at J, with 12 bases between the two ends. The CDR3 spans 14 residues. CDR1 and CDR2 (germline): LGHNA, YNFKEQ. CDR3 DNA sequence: TGTGCCAGCAGCCACACCGACAGTTCTCAGCCCCAGCATTTT. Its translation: CASSHTDSSQPQHF.

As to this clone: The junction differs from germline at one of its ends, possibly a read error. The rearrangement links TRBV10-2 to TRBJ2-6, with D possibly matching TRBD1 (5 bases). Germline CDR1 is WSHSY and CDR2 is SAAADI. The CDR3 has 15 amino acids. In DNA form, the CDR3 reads TGCGCCAGCGGAGACCGGGCCTCTGGGGCCAACTTCCTGACTTTC. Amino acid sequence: CASGDRASGANFLTF.